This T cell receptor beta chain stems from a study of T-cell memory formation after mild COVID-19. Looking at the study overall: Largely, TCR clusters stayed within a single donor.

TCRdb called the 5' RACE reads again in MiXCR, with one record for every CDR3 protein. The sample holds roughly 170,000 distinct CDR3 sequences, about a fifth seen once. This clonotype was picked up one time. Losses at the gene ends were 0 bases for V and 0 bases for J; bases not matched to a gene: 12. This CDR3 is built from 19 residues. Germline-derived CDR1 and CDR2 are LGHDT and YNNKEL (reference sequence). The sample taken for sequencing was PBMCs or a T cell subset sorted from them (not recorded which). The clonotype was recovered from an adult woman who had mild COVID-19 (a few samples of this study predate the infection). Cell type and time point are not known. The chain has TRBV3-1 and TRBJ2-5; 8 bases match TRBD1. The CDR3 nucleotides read TGTGCCAGCAGCCAAGATAGGGTAATCCGGGACAGGTACCAAGAGACCCAGTACTTC. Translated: CASSQDRVIRDRYQETQYF.